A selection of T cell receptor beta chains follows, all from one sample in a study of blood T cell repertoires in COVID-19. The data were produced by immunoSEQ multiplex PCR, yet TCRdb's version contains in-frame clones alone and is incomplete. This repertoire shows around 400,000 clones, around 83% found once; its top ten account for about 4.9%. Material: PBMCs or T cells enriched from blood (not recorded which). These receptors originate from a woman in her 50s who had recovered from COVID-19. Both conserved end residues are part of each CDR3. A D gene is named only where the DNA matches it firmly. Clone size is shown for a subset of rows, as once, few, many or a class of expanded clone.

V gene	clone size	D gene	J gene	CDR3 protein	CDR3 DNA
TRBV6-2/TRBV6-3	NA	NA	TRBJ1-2	CASSSRGGYTF	TGTGCCAGCAGTTCCCGGGGGGGCTACACCTTC
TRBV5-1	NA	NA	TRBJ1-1	CASSLPGQNTEAFF	TGCGCCAGCAGCTTGCCAGGGCAGAACACTGAAGCTTTCTTT
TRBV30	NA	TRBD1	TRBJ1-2	CAWSTGAGANYGYTF	TGTGCCTGGAGCACAGGGGCAGGAGCTAACTATGGCTACACCTTC
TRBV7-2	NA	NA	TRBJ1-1	CASSVGGMNTEAFF	TGTGCCAGCAGCGTGGGAGGCATGAACACTGAAGCTTTCTTT
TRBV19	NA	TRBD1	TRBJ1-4	CASSTPGQGAREKLFF	TGTGCCAGTAGTACCCCTGGGCAGGGGGCAAGAGAAAAACTGTTTTTT
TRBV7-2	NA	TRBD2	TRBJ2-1	CASSFRLAGRYNEQFF	TGTGCCAGCAGTTTCCGCCTAGCGGGTCGATACAATGAGCAGTTCTTC
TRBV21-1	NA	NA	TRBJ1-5	CASRRRQGNQPQHF	TGTGCCAGCAGAAGGAGGCAGGGCAATCAGCCCCAGCATTTT
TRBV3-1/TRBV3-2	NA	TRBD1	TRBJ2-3	CASSHQDRAHTDTQYF	TGTGCCAGCAGCCACCAGGACAGGGCGCACACAGATACGCAGTATTTT
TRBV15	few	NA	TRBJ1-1	CATSRSRLDTEAFF	TGTGCCACCAGCAGATCCAGGTTGGACACTGAAGCTTTCTTT
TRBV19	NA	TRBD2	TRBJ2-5	CASSTGLAGWETQYF	TGTGCCAGTAGTACCGGACTAGCGGGGTGGGAGACCCAGTACTTC
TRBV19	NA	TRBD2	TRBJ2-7	CASRPGLAALRSYEQYF	TGTGCCAGTAGGCCGGGACTAGCGGCTCTCCGCTCCTACGAGCAGTACTTC
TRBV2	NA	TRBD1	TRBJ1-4	CASKQRTGSEKLFF	TGTGCCAGCAAGCAGAGGACAGGGTCCGAAAAACTGTTTTTT
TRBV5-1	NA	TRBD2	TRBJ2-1	CASSTGTSGNEQFF	TGCGCCAGCAGCACGGGAACTAGCGGCAATGAGCAGTTCTTC
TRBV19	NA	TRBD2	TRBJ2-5	CASSIRRQRGQETQYF	TGTGCCAGTAGTATCAGGCGTCAGCGGGGCCAAGAGACCCAGTACTTC
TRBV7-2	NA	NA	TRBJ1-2	CASSSPDRKRGYTF	TGTGCCAGCAGCTCCCCGGACAGAAAAAGGGGCTACACCTTC
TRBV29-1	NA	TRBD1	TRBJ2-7	CSVEFRQGMDYEQYF	TGCAGCGTTGAATTTCGACAGGGGATGGACTACGAGCAGTACTTC
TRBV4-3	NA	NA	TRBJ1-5	CASSQDLGTRPQPQHF	TGCGCCAGCAGCCAAGATCTTGGTACTCGCCCTCAGCCCCAGCATTTT
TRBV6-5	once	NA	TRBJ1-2	CASSYSNIPALGYTF	TGTGCCAGCAGTTACTCGAACATCCCCGCCCTTGGCTACACCTTC
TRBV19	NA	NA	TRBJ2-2	CASKHLGELFF	TGTGCCAGCAAACACCTCGGGGAGCTGTTTTTT
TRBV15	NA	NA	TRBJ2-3	CATQPGSTDTQYF	TGTGCCACCCAGCCAGGGAGCACAGATACGCAGTATTTT
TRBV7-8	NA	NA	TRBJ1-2	CASSLGTAASYGYTF	TGTGCCAGCAGCTTAGGGACAGCGGCGAGCTATGGCTACACCTTC
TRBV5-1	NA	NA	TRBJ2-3	CASSSGSHTDTQYF	TGCGCCAGCAGCTCCGGGAGCCACACAGATACGCAGTATTTT
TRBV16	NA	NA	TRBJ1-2	CASSQTQGVLYGYTF	TGTGCCAGCAGCCAAACACAGGGAGTCCTCTATGGCTACACCTTC
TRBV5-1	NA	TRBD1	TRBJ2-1	CASNRDRGANEQFF	TGCGCCAGCAATCGGGACAGGGGGGCCAATGAGCAGTTCTTC
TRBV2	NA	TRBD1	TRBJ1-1	CASRADRVGTEAFF	TGTGCCAGCAGGGCCGACAGGGTGGGGACTGAAGCTTTCTTT
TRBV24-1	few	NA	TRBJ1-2	CATSDPDRNYGYTF	TGTGCCACCAGTGATCCCGACAGGAACTATGGCTACACCTTC
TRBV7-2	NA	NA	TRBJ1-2	CASSLGSGYGNYGYTF	TGTGCCAGCAGCTTAGGTTCGGGTTATGGTAACTATGGCTACACCTTC
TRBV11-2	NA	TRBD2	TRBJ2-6	CASSRGAGANVLTF	TGTGCCAGCAGCCGGGGGGCTGGGGCCAACGTCCTGACTTTC
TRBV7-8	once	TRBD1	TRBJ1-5	CASSSLPGQGNQPQHF	TGTGCCAGCAGCTCGTTACCGGGACAGGGAAATCAGCCCCAGCATTTT
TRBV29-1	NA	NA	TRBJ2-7	CSVRRTDGPYEQYF	TGCAGCGTGCGGAGGACAGACGGCCCCTACGAGCAGTACTTC
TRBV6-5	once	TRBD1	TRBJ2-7	CASRGTEGFYEQYF	TGTGCCAGCAGGGGGACAGAGGGTTTCTACGAGCAGTACTTC